Included here is one TCR beta chain sequence, with context. Its antigen is not known. Healthy Caucasian individuals from Russia aged about 6 to 90 served as donors. These data originate in a study of blood T cells in healthy people across ages. Study overall: There was about one barcoded beta molecule captured by template switching per two T cells. Study conclusions and caveats: The percentage of naive T cells correlated strongly with TCR beta diversity.

CDR1 and CDR2 (germline): SGHAT, FQNNGV. The CDR3 covers 15 residues. V lost 7 bases and J 2 bases, leaving 17 bases between the germline ends. A second PCR, run for about 6 to 11 cycles, used a sample-barcoded 5' primer plus a J-beta primer mix. Each cDNA molecule, via a template-switch adaptor with 12 random nucleotides, was tagged. TCRdb independently ran MiXCR on the 5' RACE reads; one entry per CDR3 protein. The sample lists some 700,000 distinct CDR3 sequences; 43% were seen once. V gene TRBV11-2 combines with J gene TRBJ2-5; D gene uncertain. What was sequenced was blood. The sequence came from a woman aged 55 to 70 in good health. CDR3 coding DNA: TGTGCCAGCACCCTTGCTGGCGGACGACAAGAGACCCAGTACTTC. Translation gives CASTLAGGRQETQYF.